The next 27 T cell receptor beta chains were all read from a single sample in a study of read filtering for tumor transcriptome and immune sequencing. From around 440 ng of RNA, a library with molecular barcoded alpha/delta and beta/gamma adaptors was made. TCRdb analysed the reads with MiXCR anew, one entry per CDR3 protein. This table holds tens of thousands of distinct CDR3 sequences, roughly 13% found once. The specimen was a population of CD138-negative cells sorted from bone marrow. These receptors came from a donor aged 40 or older with multiple myeloma.

This clonotype has at least ten counts. The chain couples TRBV7-3 to TRBJ1-1; possibly TRBD1 for D (6 bases). Per germline, CDR1 SGHTA and CDR2 FQGTGA. This CDR3 has 13 amino acids. Trimming shortened V by 5 bases and J by 8 bases, and 15 bases separated the two germline ends. This chain's CDR3 is CASSPRGRGEAFF. CDR3 bases: TGTGCCAGCAGCCCCAGGGGTAGGGGGGAAGCTTTCTTT. Full variable domain (missing parts from reference TRBV7-3 and TRBJ1-1): GAGVSQTPSNKVTEKGKYVELRCDPISGHTALYWYRQSLGQGPEFLIYFQGTGAADDSGLPNDRFFAVRPEGSVSTLKIQRTERGDSAVYLCASSPRGRGEAFFGQGTRLTVV.

The V gene is TRBV5-1, the J gene TRBJ1-5, with D possibly TRBD1 on 5 matching bases. Germline assignment: CDR1 SGHRS and CDR2 YFSETQ. V was clipped by 0 bases and J by 7 bases, with 11 bases between them. The CDR3 is made up of 14 amino acids. CDR3 sequence (DNA): TGCGCCAGCAGCTTGGAAGGGGAAGGCCAGCCCCAGCATTTT. Translation gives CASSLEGEGQPQHF. The variable domain in full, with the rest retrieved from reference TRBV5-1 and TRBJ1-5, is KAGVTQTPRYLIKTRGQQVTLSCSPISGHRSVSWYQQTPGQGLQFLFEYFSETQRNKGNFPGRFSGRQFSNSRSEMNVSTLELGDSALYLCASSLEGEGQPQHFGDGTRLSIL.

This clonotype has at least ten counts. The chain has TRBV28 and TRBJ1-2; the D gene is possibly TRBD1 (6 bases). Trimming took off 5 bases at V and 1 base at J, with 11 bases between the two ends. CDR1 is MDHEN and CDR2 is SYDVKM in the germline V gene. The CDR3 is 14 residues long. The CDR3 DNA is TGTGCCAGCAGTAACCCAGGGGTTAACTATGGCTACACCTTC. Amino acid sequence: CASSNPGVNYGYTF.

This clonotype was observed many times. V usage is TRBV7-9 and J usage is TRBJ2-3, with TRBD2 matching over 12 bases. With V trimmed by 5 bases and J by 6 bases, 6 bases remained unmatched. This CDR3 contains 15 residues. Germline CDR1 reads SEHNR; CDR2 reads FQNEAQ (reference sequence). The CDR3 sequence is CASSRLAGGSDTQYF. CDR3 coding DNA: TGTGCCAGCAGCCGTCTAGCGGGGGGGTCGGATACGCAGTATTTT.

This clonotype was seen at least ten times. The chain carries TRBV5-1 and TRBJ2-7; 7 nucleotides line up with TRBD1. The V and J ends lost 7 bases and 4 bases, in that order; junction bases with no gene match: 8. Looked up from germline, CDR1 is SGHRS and CDR2 is YFSETQ. This CDR3 is 13 amino acids long. CDR3 sequence (DNA): TGCGCCAGCGCGGGCACAGGGGCATACGAGCAGTACTTC. It specifies CASAGTGAYEQYF.

Turning to this clonotype: A much larger clone differs by one base, so this may be a read error. The conserved phenylalanine or tryptophan normally closing the CDR3 is absent here, so this likely arose from a read error. The chain joins TRBV11-2 to TRBJ2-7; TRBD2 agrees at 9 bases. This CDR3 is 13 amino acids long. Germline CDR1 reads SGHAT; CDR2 reads FQNNGV. V was clipped by 6 bases and J by 4 bases; unmatched bases: 4. In nucleotides, the CDR3 is TGTGCCAGCAGTAGGACTAGCGAGTACGAGCAGTACCTC. It yields the protein CASSRTSEYEQYL.

This clonotype was recorded many times. The chain uses TRBV5-1 and TRBJ2-7; 9 positions agree with TRBD2. V was pared by 9 bases and J by 7 bases, with 26 bases of the junction left unmatched. Germline V lookup: CDR1 SGHRS, CDR2 YFSETQ. The CDR3 length is 18 residues. The CDR3 here is CATQTGRTSGGPSGEQYF. The CDR3, as DNA: TGCGCCACCCAGACAGGGCGAACGAGCGGGGGGCCCTCGGGTGAGCAGTACTTC.

This clonotype came up many times. The rearrangement joins TRBV6-6 to TRBJ2-3; possibly TRBD2 for D (5 bases). This CDR3 comprises 13 residues. Trimming removed 7 bases at V and 3 bases at J, with 11 bases between. Per the germline V gene, CDR1 is MNHNY and CDR2 is SVGAGI (reference sequence). The CDR3 DNA follows: TGTGCCAGCACACTAGGTCCTACAGATACGCAGTATTTT. Residues: CASTLGPTDTQYF.

This clonotype was counted ten times or more. The chain employs TRBV6-2 or TRBV6-3 and TRBJ1-1; TRBD1 matches at 9 bases. The CDR3 spans 14 residues. V shed 6 bases, J shed 4 bases, and the junction held 6 bases outside the gene matches. The V gene's germline CDR1 is MNHEY and CDR2 SVGEGT. CDR3 loop: CASRRTGEGTEAFF. The CDR3 DNA is TGTGCCAGCAGACGGACAGGGGAGGGCACTGAAGCTTTCTTT.

This clonotype was observed a single time. This likely stems from a read error, as it lies one base from a far larger clone. V is TRBV7-9 and J is TRBJ1-5, with D unclear. There are 15 residues in the CDR3. Germline assignment: CDR1 SEHNR and CDR2 FQNEAQ (reference sequence). The CDR3 loop is CASSLVAASNQPQRF. CDR3 sequence (DNA): TGTGCCAGCAGCTTAGTAGCAGCTAGCAATCAGCCCCAGCGTTTT.

This clonotype was counted at least ten times. The gene calls are TRBV6-2 or TRBV6-3 and TRBJ2-1; 9 nucleotides match TRBD2. The germline gives CDR1 MNHEY, CDR2 SVGEGT. V trimming: 6 bases; J trimming: 2 bases; junction bases outside the gene matches: 8. CDR3 size: 16 residues. CDR3 nucleotides: TGTGCCAGCAGCAATAGCGGGAGTTGGACCTACAATGAGCAGTTCTTC. Amino acids: CASSNSGSWTYNEQFF.

There are a few counts of this clonotype. The J gene is TRBJ2-7, the V gene TRBV24-1, with D possibly being TRBD1 or TRBD2 (5 bases each). The V end was cut by 6 bases, the J end by 7 bases, with 9 bases between. The CDR3 has 11 residues. The germline CDR1 and CDR2 sequences are KGHDR and SFDVKD. The CDR3 nucleotides are TGTGCCACCAGTTCCGGGACGGAGCAGTACTTC. It translates to CATSSGTEQYF.

This clonotype appeared once. The conserved phenylalanine or tryptophan is not found at the CDR3 terminus, so this likely reflects a read error. No DNA is shown, since the ends of the CDR3 on it are uncertain; the CDR3 is the one TCRdb lists. The genes are TRBV5-1 and TRBJ2-1; the table's TRBD2 call for D was not verified on the DNA. With termini counted, the CDR3 has 16 amino acids. From germline, CDR1 is SGHRS and CDR2 YFSETQ. The CDR3 sequence: CASSLSGGRPSNEQIC.

Comments on this clonotype: A far bigger clonotype differs at one base, so this is likely a read error. The chain links TRBV7-6 to TRBJ2-1, with 11 bases identical to TRBD2. In germline, CDR1 is SGHVS, CDR2 FNYEAQ. The CDR3 spans 17 residues. V was clipped by 1 base and J by 8 bases; unmatched bases: 10. The DNA of the CDR3 is TGTGCCAGCAGCTTAGTGACTAGCGGGAACTTAAGGGATGAGCAGTTCTTC. Translation gives CASSLVTSGNLRDEQFF.

This clonotype came up many times. The chain links TRBV29-1 to TRBJ1-1, with 8 bases aligning to TRBD1. V was clipped by 5 bases and J by 5 bases; unmatched bases: 13. The germline V gene has CDR1 SQVTM and CDR2 ANQGSEA. The CDR3 contains 15 residues. CDR3 protein: CSVPPPYRGETEAFF. The CDR3 coding sequence is TGCAGCGTTCCCCCCCCATACAGGGGGGAGACTGAAGCTTTCTTT.

This clonotype was detected many times. This rearrangement joins TRBV10-3 to TRBJ2-5; 7 bases agree with TRBD1. V lost 6 bases, J lost 4 bases, and 5 bases stayed unmatched. The CDR3 has 13 residues. Germline lookup yields CDR1 ENHRY and CDR2 SYGVKD. The CDR3 protein is CAIRGDSSETQYF. The CDR3 DNA is TGTGCCATCAGGGGGGACAGTTCAGAGACCCAGTACTTC.

This rearrangement joins TRBV4-1 to TRBJ1-3, with TRBD1 identical over 8 bases. The V gene's germline CDR1 is MGHRA and CDR2 YSYEKL. The CDR3 is 16 amino acids. Trimming at V came to 1 base and at J to 4 bases, leaving 6 bases not matched to a gene. The CDR3 DNA follows: TGCGCCAGCAGCCAAGCCTATACAGGGGGAGGAAACACCATATATTTT. The encoded protein is CASSQAYTGGGNTIYF.

Ten or more counts support this clonotype. The chain carries TRBV20-1 and TRBJ1-1; D is ambiguous. V was clipped by 4 bases and J by 11 bases, with 23 bases between them. Germline lookup yields CDR1 DFQATT and CDR2 SNEGSKA (reference sequence). The CDR3 runs 14 residues. Here the CDR3 DNA reads TGCAGTGCTACCGACCCTGGAAATCCCCTCGTCGCTTTCTTT. It is translated as CSATDPGNPLVAFF.

This clonotype was found a few times. The genes are TRBV12-3 or TRBV12-4 and TRBJ2-7; D is possibly TRBD2 (6 bases). With 8 bases removed from V and 6 bases from J, the gap between germline ends came to 23 bases. The CDR3 length is 15 residues. CDR3 sequence reads: CASSTAAGPNAEQYF. The DNA of the CDR3 is TGTGCCAGCTCGACCGCTGCGGGACCGAACGCCGAGCAGTACTTC.

This clonotype showed up many times. This chain uses TRBV6-1 with TRBJ2-3, with 7 bases matching TRBD1. The CDR3 runs 16 residues. CDR1 and CDR2 (germline): MNHNS, SASEGT. Trimming removed 3 bases from V and 1 base from J; junction bases left unmatched: 7. In nucleotides, the CDR3 is TGTGCCAGCAGTGACTCTATTGGACAGGGCACAGATACGCAGTATTTT. As protein: CASSDSIGQGTDTQYF.

With regard to this clonotype: This likely reflects a read error, since a far larger clone is one base away. This chain joins TRBV6-1 and TRBJ2-7; 10 bases are shared with TRBD1. The CDR3 runs 14 residues. Germline CDR1 MNHNS, CDR2 SASEGT. The junction had 5 bases not matched to a gene; V was cut back by 5 bases and J by 4 bases. CDR3 nucleotides: TGTGCCAGCAGTCAGACAGGGGGCGGGTACGAGCAGTACTTC. The encoded protein is CASSQTGGGYEQYF.

This clonotype occurred many times. In DNA, the CDR3 is TGCGCCAGCAGCTTGGATCTAGCGGGGGGGCCCAAAAACATTCAGTACTTC. Protein sequence: CASSLDLAGGPKNIQYF. The rearrangement links TRBV5-1 to TRBJ2-4; 12 bases agree with TRBD2. CDR3 size: 17 residues. The trim removed 0 bases at V and 2 bases at J, leaving 3 bases unmatched. Germline values: CDR1 SGHRS, CDR2 YFSETQ.

This clonotype was picked up many times. This rearrangement joins TRBV27 to TRBJ1-6; TRBD1 agrees at 7 bases. V was pared by 5 bases and J by 10 bases, with 5 bases of the junction left unmatched. The CDR3 runs 13 residues. Germline V lookup: CDR1 MNHEY, CDR2 SMNVEV (reference sequence). The chain's CDR3 is CASSPTGESPLHF. The DNA for the CDR3 is TGTGCCAGCAGTCCCACAGGGGAGTCACCCCTCCACTTT.

This clonotype was picked up many times. The chain carries TRBV5-1 and TRBJ2-1; maybe TRBD2 (5 bases). The length of the CDR3 is 14 residues. The germline V and J ends were trimmed by 0 bases and 3 bases, with 7 bases remaining between them. CDR1 and CDR2 from the germline V gene are SGHRS and YFSETQ. As DNA, the CDR3 is TGCGCCAGCAGCTTGGTCCGGGACTACAATGAGCAGTTCTTC. Its protein product is CASSLVRDYNEQFF.

In its sample, this clonotype was seen many times. The chain combines TRBV28 with TRBJ2-7, with 7 bases that match TRBD1. The junction had 16 bases not matched to a gene; V was cut back by 8 bases and J by 6 bases. The CDR3 runs 15 residues. Germline CDR1 MDHEN, CDR2 SYDVKM. The CDR3 here is CASGQQGRVGGEQYF. For the CDR3, the DNA is TGTGCCAGCGGCCAACAGGGGCGGGTTGGGGGCGAGCAGTACTTC.

In its sample, this clonotype was seen many times. J is TRBJ2-1 and V is TRBV27; D possibly corresponds to TRBD1 (5 bases). The germline V gene encodes CDR1 MNHEY and CDR2 SMNVEV (reference sequence). The CDR3 has 15 amino acids. With 6 bases removed from V and 3 bases from J, the gap between germline ends came to 15 bases. CDR3 sequence: CASRQDGFNYNEQFF. DNA of the CDR3: TGTGCCAGCAGACAGGACGGATTCAACTACAATGAGCAGTTCTTC.

Ten or more counts support this clonotype. One end of the junction does not line up with germline, which may come from a read error. V gene TRBV5-1 combines with J gene TRBJ2-2, with 7 bases identical to TRBD1. The germline CDR1 and CDR2 sequences are SGHRS and YFSETQ. The CDR3 extends over 15 amino acids. The CDR3 DNA sequence: TGTGCCAGCAGTTTAAGAGACAGGGCAACCGGGGAGCTGTTTTTT. It encodes CASSLRDRATGELFF.